Many counts were recorded for the clone carrying this T cell receptor beta chain. Its specificity is unknown. These data belong to a study of T cell repertoires in cytomegalovirus infection. The overall study: Public TCR beta signatures indicated both CMV infection and matching HLA type. Overall study findings and caveats: Accumulated public TCR beta family frequency recognized individuals carrying CMV together with the relevant HLA. HLA-C-restricted CMV clonotypes gave the most frequent clonotype in two of eight donors.

Using its own MiXCR run on the reads, TCRdb lists one record per CDR3 protein. The sample lists approximately 260,000 distinct CDR3 sequences; approximately 22% were seen once. The V gene end was trimmed by 2 bases and the J gene end by 4 bases; junction bases not matched to a gene: 7. Germline assignment: CDR1 SGHVS and CDR2 FNYEAQ. The CDR3 extends over 16 amino acids. This clonotype was obtained from a human donor in good health (CMV status not recorded). Some clones in this sample may be carry-over from other donors' samples. Source: cultured PBMCs, taken from culture after CMV antigen stimulation. The chain recombines TRBV7-6 with TRBJ2-7, with TRBD1 identical over 11 bases. The CDR3 loop reads CASSLPLGQGGYEQYF. The CDR3 DNA follows: TGTGCCAGCAGCTTACCATTGGGACAGGGGGGTTACGAGCAGTACTTC.